Below are 20 T cell receptor beta chains sequenced from a single sample in a study of identical twins (dated by TCRdb to 2016 to 2018). Library prep was done by 5' RACE. Data came from an Illumina HiSeq 2000. The public reads were reanalyzed by TCRdb: fastp trimming at Q25, MiXCR alignment, in-frame beta chains only. Rows with one shared CDR3 protein collapse into an entry with the most common genes and DNA. Across this sample there are approximately 1.8 million distinct CDR3 sequences, with roughly 35% seen only once. 0.27% of the sample is in the top ten clones. The sample taken for sequencing was cord blood. The receptors come from a newborn girl in good health.

This clonotype was observed a handful of times. The rearrangement joins TRBV27 to TRBJ2-5; D is unclear. Germline loops: CDR1 MNHEY, CDR2 SMNVEV (reference sequence). V lost 8 bases to trimming and J lost 2 bases, with 6 bases between them. The CDR3 contains 11 residues. The CDR3 loop reads CASARQETQYF. CDR3 bases: TGTGCCAGCGCCCGTCAAGAGACCCAGTACTTC.

V usage is TRBV7-6 and J usage is TRBJ2-1; 8 bases align to TRBD1. The V gene end was trimmed by 2 bases and the J gene end by 3 bases; junction bases not matched to a gene: 9. Germline CDR1 reads SGHVS; CDR2 reads FNYEAQ. The CDR3 length is 17 residues. The chain's CDR3 is CASSLSTGAPFYNEQFF. DNA for the CDR3: TGTGCCAGCAGCTTATCGACAGGGGCCCCTTTCTACAATGAGCAGTTCTTC.

The chain is built from TRBV6-2 or TRBV6-3 and TRBJ2-5; D is undetermined. Germline V gene data show CDR1 as MNHEY and CDR2 as SVGEGT. Trimming stripped 6 bases from V and 13 bases from J, with 24 bases between. This CDR3 spans 14 amino acids. CDR3 DNA: TGTGCCAGCAGGGATCCACGAGACCTCTACGAGCGGTACTTC. The encoded protein is CASRDPRDLYERYF.

V gene TRBV6-1 combines with J gene TRBJ2-3; TRBD2 matches 11 bases. V was pared by 2 bases and J by 2 bases, with 3 bases of the junction left unmatched. CDR3 length: 16 amino acids. CDR1 and CDR2 from the germline V gene are MNHNS and SASEGT. CDR3 coding DNA: TGTGCCAGCAGTGAAAGTAGCGGGAGGGCCACAGATACGCAGTATTTT. Its translation is CASSESSGRATDTQYF.

The chain has TRBV27 and TRBJ1-1, with D tentatively TRBD1 (6 bases). This CDR3 contains 13 residues. Per the germline V gene, CDR1 is MNHEY and CDR2 is SMNVEV (reference sequence). V was cut by 5 bases and J by 7 bases, with 14 bases left in between. The CDR3 region has the DNA TGTGCCAGCAGTACCGGGGGGCTGGGTGAAGCTTTCTTT. Translating it yields CASSTGGLGEAFF.

The V gene is TRBV20-1, the J gene TRBJ2-7; 8 bases are shared with TRBD2. CDR3 length equals 12 residues. Germline V gene lookup returns CDR1 DFQATT and CDR2 SNEGSKA (reference sequence). V lost 3 bases to trimming and J lost 5 bases; unmatched junction nucleotides: 3. The CDR3 DNA reads TGCAGTGCTAGTCAGCGGGAGAACGAGCAGTACTTC. It yields the protein CSASQRENEQYF.

This clonotype appeared many times. The gene calls are TRBV6-1 and TRBJ1-2; tentative D call: TRBD1 (6 bases). CDR1 and CDR2 from the germline V gene are MNHNS and SASEGT. V shed 5 bases and J shed 1 base, with 8 bases lying between them. The CDR3 spans 13 residues. CDR3: CASSWTDNYGYTF. The CDR3 DNA sequence: TGTGCCAGCAGTTGGACAGATAACTATGGCTACACCTTC.

This clonotype was detected only a few times. The chain has TRBV28 and TRBJ2-1; 10 nucleotides align to TRBD2. Germline assignment: CDR1 MDHEN and CDR2 SYDVKM. The CDR3 is 15 amino acids. The junction had 5 bases not matched to a gene; V was cut back by 2 bases and J by 7 bases. The CDR3 nucleotides are TGTGCCAGCAGTTTACCAGCGGGAGGGGCTAATGAGCAGTTCTTC. It codes for CASSLPAGGANEQFF.

This clonotype was seen once. V usage is TRBV4-1 and J usage is TRBJ1-1; D not resolved. Per the germline V gene, CDR1 is MGHRA and CDR2 is YSYEKL. This CDR3 spans 14 amino acids. The ends were cut back, 1 base at V and 0 bases at J, with 6 bases in the middle. CDR3 protein: CASSQALVNTEAFF. CDR3 nucleotide sequence: TGCGCCAGCAGCCAAGCTCTGGTGAACACTGAAGCTTTCTTT.

The chain links TRBV29-1 to TRBJ2-5; perhaps D is TRBD1 or TRBD2 (6 bases each). The CDR3 sequence is 13 residues long. The V gene lost 2 bases and the J gene lost 5 bases, with 12 bases spanning the gap. The germline V gene has CDR1 SQVTM and CDR2 ANQGSEA. CDR3: CSVERGAEETQYF. CDR3 DNA sequence: TGCAGCGTTGAAAGGGGGGCTGAGGAGACCCAGTACTTC.

This clonotype appeared a few times. The V and J genes are TRBV7-9 and TRBJ2-5; D might be TRBD2 (5 bases). CDR3 size: 13 residues. V lost 1 base to trimming and J lost 5 bases, with 8 bases between them. From germline, CDR1 is SEHNR and CDR2 FQNEAQ (reference sequence). The CDR3 bases are TGTGCCAGCAGCTTAGATAGCGATGAGACCCAGTACTTC. Translating gives CASSLDSDETQYF.

In DNA, the CDR3 is TGCAGCGTTGGAGGCCAGAATGGCTACACCTTC. This gives the protein CSVGGQNGYTF. The gene calls are TRBV29-1 and TRBJ1-2; no clear D. Germline-derived CDR1 and CDR2 are SQVTM and ANQGSEA. V dropped 4 bases and J dropped 6 bases, with 9 bases sitting between them. The CDR3 is 11 residues long.

Comments on this clonotype: At one end, the junction sequence differs from germline, possibly due to a read error. This sequence joins TRBV7-9 and TRBJ2-2; D may match TRBD1 or TRBD2 (6 bases each). Germline CDR1 reads SEHNR; CDR2 reads FQNEAQ (reference sequence). This CDR3 is built from 19 residues. Written as DNA, the CDR3 is TGTGCCAGCAGACCAAAACAGGGAGGTCGGGTCTCGAACACCGGGGAGCCGTTTTTT. Its protein product is CASRPKQGGRVSNTGEPFF.

This clonotype was counted a few times. The CDR3 DNA is TGTGCCAGCAGCCGAACTAGCGGGAGTAGAGATGAGCAGTACTTC. Its protein product is CASSRTSGSRDEQYF. This chain uses TRBV12-3 or TRBV12-4 with TRBJ2-7; 11 bases line up with TRBD2. This CDR3 has 15 residues. V trimming: 6 bases; J trimming: 7 bases; junction bases outside the gene matches: 11.

This clonotype was observed at least ten times. The chain is built from TRBV24-1 and TRBJ2-7; TRBD1 aligns across 10 bases. The CDR3 length is 17 residues. J gave up 3 bases and V 2 bases, and 9 bases lay outside the gene matches. Germline V gene sequence: CDR1 KGHDR, CDR2 SFDVKD. The CDR3 sequence: CATSDSAGTGELYEQYF. Here the CDR3 DNA reads TGTGCCACCAGTGATTCGGCAGGGACAGGGGAACTCTACGAGCAGTACTTC.

The chain couples TRBV20-1 to TRBJ1-4; the match to TRBD1 covers 7 bases. With 4 bases clipped from V and 5 bases from J, the junction kept 4 bases outside the gene matches. This CDR3 is built from 13 residues. Germline loops: CDR1 DFQATT, CDR2 SNEGSKA (reference sequence). CDR3 coding DNA: TGCAGTGCTACCGGGACAGAGAATGAAAAACTGTTTTTT. As protein: CSATGTENEKLFF.

The chain employs TRBV12-3 or TRBV12-4 and TRBJ2-1; weak D call: TRBD1 (6 bases). V lost 5 bases and J lost 7, with 21 bases in between. There are 16 residues in the CDR3. The CDR3 nucleotides are TGTGCCAGCAGTCCCCGACGCTTACAGGGATGGAATGAGCAGTTCTTC. As protein: CASSPRRLQGWNEQFF.

This clonotype turned up a few times. The V call is TRBV6-5, the J call TRBJ2-3; D is ambiguous. Germline V gene sequence: CDR1 MNHEY, CDR2 SVGAGI. The CDR3 has 17 residues. The ends were cut back, 0 bases at V and 0 bases at J, with 13 bases in the middle. This CDR3 reads CASSYSGTGSSTDTQYF. The CDR3 coding sequence is TGTGCCAGCAGTTACTCGGGAACCGGTTCTAGCACAGATACGCAGTATTTT.

This clonotype was seen a few times. The chain links TRBV12-3 or TRBV12-4 to TRBJ2-7; 9 bases line up with TRBD1. The DNA matches TRBJ2-5 better at its end, which makes the J call doubtful. CDR3 length: 14 amino acids. CDR3: CASSLQGAQGTQYF. CDR3 sequence (DNA): TGTGCCAGCAGTCTACAGGGGGCGCAGGGGACCCAGTACTTC.

The chain has TRBV10-3 and TRBJ1-1; D is perhaps TRBD1 (6 bases). This CDR3 is 13 amino acids long. Germline values: CDR1 ENHRY, CDR2 SYGVKD. V lost 9 bases, J lost 4 bases, and 15 bases lay in between. The chain's CDR3 is CAMTQGAFTEAFF. DNA for the CDR3: TGTGCCATGACACAGGGAGCCTTCACTGAAGCTTTCTTT.